A selection of T cell receptor beta chains follows, all from one sample in a study of blood T cell repertoires in COVID-19. Data came from immunoSEQ multiplex PCR; TCRdb stores just in-frame clones and leaves some out. Of approximately 200,000 clones in the sample, just under 90% were seen once. The sample was peripheral blood. Every receptor here comes from a man between 60 and 75 years old who had recovered from COVID-19. Both conserved end residues are part of each CDR3. Each record gives: V gene, clone size, J gene, D gene, CDR3 DNA, CDR3 protein. D genes are given only for firm matches. Size is stated for part of the rows, as once, few or many counts, or as a class when the clone is expanded.

>TRBV27|NA|TRBJ1-1|TRBD1
TGTGCCAGCGGGGACAGGGGGAACACTGAAGCTTTCTTT
CASGDRGNTEAFF
>TRBV10-1|once|TRBJ1-2|NA
TGCGCCAGCAGGGCAATTTGGTTGGTTGGCTACACCTTC
CASRAIWLVGYTF
>TRBV19|NA|TRBJ2-5|TRBD2
TGTGCCAGTAGTTGGACTAGCGGGAGTGGGGAGACCCAGTACTTC
CASSWTSGSGETQYF
>TRBV7-2|NA|TRBJ2-7|NA
TGTGCCAGCAGCAGACCTCCTAGCTCCTACGAGCAGTACTTC
CASSRPPSSYEQYF
>TRBV2|NA|TRBJ1-5|NA
TGTGCCAGCAGTGACCCCCTCGGGAATCAGCCCCAGCATTTT
CASSDPLGNQPQHF
>TRBV19|NA|TRBJ2-7|TRBD2
TGTGCCAGTAGTACGACTAGCGGGCTGGGGACTTCCTACGAGCAGTACTTC
CASSTTSGLGTSYEQYF
>TRBV9|NA|TRBJ1-1|TRBD1
TGTGCCAGCAGCGTACTGGCAGGGGGGAACATGAACACTGAAGCTTTCTTT
CASSVLAGGNMNTEAFF
>TRBV25-1|NA|TRBJ1-3|TRBD1
TGTGCCAGCAGTGAGGGACAGGGGAGCTCTGGAAACACCATATATTTT
CASSEGQGSSGNTIYF
>TRBV28|NA|TRBJ1-5|TRBD1
TGTGCCAGCAGTTTGAGGCGACCCACGGGACAGAGAAATCAGCCCCAGCATTTT
CASSLRRPTGQRNQPQHF
>TRBV29-1|NA|TRBJ1-1|NA
TGCAGCGTTGGAGGGAAGTCTATGAACACTGAAGCTTTCTTT
CSVGGKSMNTEAFF
>TRBV30|few|TRBJ1-5|NA
TGTGCCTGGAGTGTAGCGGGGGGCGCGGGCAATCAGCCCCAGCATTTT
CAWSVAGGAGNQPQHF
>TRBV24-1|NA|TRBJ2-5|TRBD2
TGTGCCACCAGTGATTCAAGGACTAGCGGGAGGTACCAAGAGACCCAGTACTTC
CATSDSRTSGRYQETQYF
>TRBV7-9|NA|TRBJ1-5|NA
TGTGCCAGCAGGTCCGATGCACAGGGCCAGCCCCAGCATTTT
CASRSDAQGQPQHF
>TRBV28|NA|TRBJ2-2|NA
TGTGCCAGCAGTCCTTATTTTACCGGGGAGCTGTTTTTT
CASSPYFTGELFF
>TRBV9|once|TRBJ2-1|TRBD2
TGTGCCAGCAGCCCCGCCGGGACTAGCGGGAGGGGTTCCTACAATGAGCAGTTCTTC
CASSPAGTSGRGSYNEQFF
>TRBV10-1|NA|TRBJ2-7|NA
TGCGCCAGCGGGGGGGGCAGTATCGACGAGCAGTACTTC
CASGGGSIDEQYF
>TRBV4-2|once|TRBJ2-7|NA
TGTGCCAGCAGCCCTCTCGGGAGCACCTACGAGCAGTACTTC
CASSPLGSTYEQYF
>TRBV7-4|NA|TRBJ2-1|TRBD2
TGTGCCAGCAGCGCGGGACTAGCTGTATTCTATGAGCAGTTCTTC
CASSAGLAVFYEQFF
>TRBV24-1|once|TRBJ2-1|NA
TGTGCCACCAGTAGGATGGCGGACTTTGGGCAGTTCTTC
CATSRMADFGQFF
>TRBV6-1|NA|TRBJ2-1|NA
TGTGCCAGCAGTGAACGAAACCCAGGTATCCAGCTGGGGGAGGCCTACAATGAGCAGTTCTTC
CASSERNPGIQLGEAYNEQFF
>TRBV5-1|NA|TRBJ1-1|NA
TGCGCCAGCAGCTTGGCCCCCGGGTATCGGGCTGAAGCTTTCTTT
CASSLAPGYRAEAFF
>TRBV4-1|NA|TRBJ2-2|TRBD2
TGCGCCAGCAGCCAAGATGGACTAGCGGGAGCGAACACCGGGGAGCTGTTTTTT
CASSQDGLAGANTGELFF
>TRBV27|NA|TRBJ2-3|TRBD2
TGTGCCAGCAATGGTCTAGCGGCTAGCACAGATACGCAGTATTTT
CASNGLAASTDTQYF
>TRBV5-1|NA|TRBJ1-2|NA
TGCGCCAGCAGCCGGATTGGGACTGAAAACTATGGCTACACCTTC
CASSRIGTENYGYTF
>TRBV2|NA|TRBJ2-5|NA
TGTGCCAGCACCGAACAGGGTCCAACGGGGACCCAGTACTTC
CASTEQGPTGTQYF
>TRBV19|NA|TRBJ1-5|NA
TGTGCCAGTAGTATAGTCGGGCAGGGTGTTTCCAGTCAGCCCCAGCATTTT
CASSIVGQGVSSQPQHF
>TRBV9|NA|TRBJ2-1|NA
TGTGCCAGCAGCCCCCAGGGAGGATACAATGAGCAGTTCTTC
CASSPQGGYNEQFF
>TRBV9|few|TRBJ2-7|NA
TGTGCCAGCAGCGTAGATCAGGTTCCAACCTACGAGCAGTACTTC
CASSVDQVPTYEQYF
>TRBV9|NA|TRBJ2-7|NA
TGTGCCAGCAGCACGGACTGGAGGGTCTACGAGCAGTACTTC
CASSTDWRVYEQYF
>TRBV11-1|NA|TRBJ1-1|TRBD1
TGTGCCAGCAGCGCCCGGGACAGGGTTTACACTGAAGCTTTCTTT
CASSARDRVYTEAFF
>TRBV3-1/TRBV3-2|NA|TRBJ1-2|TRBD1
TGTGCCAGCAGCCCTGGGACAGTTGGGTTTGTTGGCTACACCTTC
CASSPGTVGFVGYTF
>TRBV4-2|NA|TRBJ1-5|TRBD1
TGTGCCAGCAGCCAAGATGGACAGGACCATAGCAATCAGCCCCAGCATTTT
CASSQDGQDHSNQPQHF
>TRBV19|NA|TRBJ1-3|NA
TGTGCCAGTAGTATAGCACCCAGCTCTGGAAACACCATATATTTT
CASSIAPSSGNTIYF
>TRBV2|NA|TRBJ1-5|NA
TGTGCCAGCAGTGCCGGAGATAGCAATCAGCCCCAGCATTTT
CASSAGDSNQPQHF
>TRBV28|NA|TRBJ2-7|NA
TGTGCCAGCGTCAGGACATCCCTTCCGTACGAGCAGTACTTC
CASVRTSLPYEQYF
>TRBV30|NA|TRBJ1-6|NA
TGTGCCTGGGTTAAAAGCGTTTCACCCCTCCACTTT
CAWVKSVSPLHF
>TRBV29-1|NA|TRBJ2-3|NA
TGCAGCGTTCGGCGACAGTGGGGTCAAGATACGCAGTATTTT
CSVRRQWGQDTQYF